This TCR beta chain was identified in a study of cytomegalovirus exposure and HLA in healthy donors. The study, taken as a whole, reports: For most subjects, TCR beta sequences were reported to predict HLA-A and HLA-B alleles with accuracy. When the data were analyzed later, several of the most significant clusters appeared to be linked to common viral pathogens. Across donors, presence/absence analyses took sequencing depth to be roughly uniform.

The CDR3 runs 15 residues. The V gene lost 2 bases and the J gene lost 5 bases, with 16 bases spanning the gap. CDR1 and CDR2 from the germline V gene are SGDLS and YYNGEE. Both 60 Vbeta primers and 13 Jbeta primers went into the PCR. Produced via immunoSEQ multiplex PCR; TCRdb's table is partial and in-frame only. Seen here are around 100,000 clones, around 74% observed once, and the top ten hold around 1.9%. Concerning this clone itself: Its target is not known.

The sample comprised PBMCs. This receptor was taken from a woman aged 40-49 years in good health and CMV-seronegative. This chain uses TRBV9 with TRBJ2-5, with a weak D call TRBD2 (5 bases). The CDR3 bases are TGTGCCAGCAGCGTGGAAGACTATTCCCGCGAGACCCAGTACTTC. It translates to CASSVEDYSRETQYF.